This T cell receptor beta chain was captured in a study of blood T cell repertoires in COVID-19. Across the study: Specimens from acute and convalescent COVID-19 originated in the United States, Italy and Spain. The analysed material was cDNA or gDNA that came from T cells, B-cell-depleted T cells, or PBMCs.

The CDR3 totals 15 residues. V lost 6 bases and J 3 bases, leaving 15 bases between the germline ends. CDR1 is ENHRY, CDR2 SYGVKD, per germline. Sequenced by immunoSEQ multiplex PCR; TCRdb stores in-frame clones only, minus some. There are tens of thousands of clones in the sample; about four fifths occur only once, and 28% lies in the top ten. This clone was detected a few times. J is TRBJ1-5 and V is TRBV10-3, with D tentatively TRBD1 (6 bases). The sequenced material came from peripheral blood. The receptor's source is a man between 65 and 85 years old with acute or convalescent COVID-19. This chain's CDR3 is CAISTEGGPNQPQHF. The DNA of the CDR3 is TGTGCCATCAGCACAGAGGGGGGGCCCAATCAGCCCCAGCATTTT.